Following are 28 T cell receptor beta chains from one sample sequenced in a study of shared clonotypes between healthy human individuals. Clones were sequenced by immunoSEQ multiplex PCR, and TCRdb holds only the in-frame ones, with some missing. The repertoire holds about 680,000 clones, roughly 94% seen once, with 24% in the top ten. Naive CD8 cells were CD45RO-negative, positively selected for CCR7, excluding terminally differentiated effector memory CD45RA+ cells. The sample was naive CD8+ T cells sorted from blood. The receptors derive from a man aged 25-45 years in good health.

The chain carries TRBV4-1 and TRBJ1-2, with no clear D. The CDR3 has 13 residues. The V end lost 3 bases, the J end lost 4 bases, and 9 bases lay between the germline ends. Germline CDR1 is MGHRA and CDR2 is YSYEKL. The CDR3 loop reads CASSHVASYGYTF. CDR3 nucleotides: TGCGCCAGCAGCCATGTCGCAAGCTATGGCTACACCTTC.

The J gene is TRBJ2-5, the V gene TRBV6-6, with 7 positions matching TRBD2. V shed 2 bases and J 1 base; nucleotides not matched to a gene: 7. The CDR3 consists of 16 residues. CDR1 and CDR2 from the germline V gene are MNHNY and SVGAGI (reference sequence). In DNA form, the CDR3 reads TGTGCCAGCAGTTACATAGCAGCGGGACCCCAAGAGACCCAGTACTTC. The encoded protein is CASSYIAAGPQETQYF.

V gene TRBV27 combines with J gene TRBJ1-4; possible D gene TRBD1, 5 bases. Germline loops: CDR1 MNHEY, CDR2 SMNVEV (reference sequence). This CDR3 region has 16 residues. Deletions cut 0 bases from V and 2 bases from J, with 10 bases between. Here the CDR3 reads CASSLSREMTNEKLFF. As DNA, the CDR3 is TGTGCCAGCAGTTTATCCAGGGAGATGACTAATGAAAAACTGTTTTTT.

This clone was counted between two and nine times. V and J are TRBV4-1 and TRBJ2-5; D perhaps matches TRBD1 (6 bases). The V end lost 4 bases, the J end lost 0 bases, and 12 bases lay between the germline ends. The CDR3 sequence is 15 residues long. Germline values: CDR1 MGHRA, CDR2 YSYEKL. This CDR3 is CASSLGQRDQETQYF. The CDR3 nucleotides are TGCGCCAGCAGCCTCGGACAGCGCGACCAAGAGACCCAGTACTTC.

V is TRBV9 and J is TRBJ2-5, with 10 bases matching TRBD1. Trimming removed 2 bases from V and 5 bases from J; junction bases left unmatched: 6. In germline, CDR1 is SGDLS, CDR2 YYNGEE. CDR3 size: 15 residues. The CDR3 sequence: CASSVGQGVTETQYF. The CDR3 nucleotides read TGTGCCAGCAGCGTCGGACAGGGGGTTACGGAGACCCAGTACTTC. The full variable domain, completed using reference TRBV9 and TRBJ2-5, is DSGVTQTPKHLITATGQRVTLRCSPRSGDLSVYWYQQSLDQGLQFLIQYYNGEERAKGNILERFSAQQFPDLHSELNLSSLELGDSALYFCASSVGQGVTETQYFGPGTRLLVL.

V is TRBV7-9 and J is TRBJ2-5, with 8 nucleotides matching TRBD2. The CDR3 runs to 17 residues. V trimming: 1 base; J trimming: 2 bases; junction bases outside the gene matches: 9. CDR1 and CDR2 (germline): SEHNR, FQNEAQ (reference sequence). The CDR3 coding sequence is TGTGCCAGCAGCTTAGTTATAGGACTAGCAGATCAAGAGACCCAGTACTTC. It yields the protein CASSLVIGLADQETQYF.

This CDR3 is CASSIRYTGELFF. The CDR3 coding sequence is TGTGCCAGCAGCATTAGGTACACCGGGGAGCTGTTTTTT. The chain uses TRBV13 and TRBJ2-2; D is uncertain. Germline loops: CDR1 PRHDT, CDR2 FYEKMQ (reference sequence). The CDR3 runs 13 residues. V shed 5 bases and J shed 3 bases, with 7 bases lying between them.

The chain has TRBV5-4 and TRBJ2-3, with D unclear. Deletions cut 1 base from V and 4 bases from J, with 4 bases between. Germline values: CDR1 SGHNT, CDR2 YYREEE (reference sequence). The CDR3 is made up of 12 amino acids. The chain's CDR3 is CASSLRSDTQYF. The CDR3 DNA sequence: TGTGCCAGCAGCTTGAGGTCAGATACGCAGTATTTT.

The genes are TRBV30 and TRBJ2-1; TRBD2 matches 14 bases. CDR3 length: 16 amino acids. With 1 base clipped from V and 7 bases from J, the junction kept 6 bases outside the gene matches. Germline V gene data show CDR1 as GTSNPN and CDR2 as SVGIG (reference sequence). CDR3 in amino acids: CAWSDPGLAGVNEQFF. The CDR3 DNA reads TGTGCCTGGAGTGATCCGGGACTAGCGGGAGTGAATGAGCAGTTCTTC.

To note about this clone: The same CDR3 is also encoded by other DNA sequences in this sample. The rearrangement links TRBV5-1 to TRBJ2-7; TRBD2 matches at 7 bases. The CDR3 is 13 amino acids. Germline values: CDR1 SGHRS, CDR2 YFSETQ. The junction had 3 bases not matched to a gene; V was cut back by 4 bases and J by 2 bases. The CDR3, as DNA: TGCGCCAGCAGCCCCGGACTAGCCTACGAGCAGTACTTC. It yields the protein CASSPGLAYEQYF.

V is TRBV15 and J is TRBJ1-2, with 8 bases fitting TRBD1. After removal of 4 bases from V and 2 bases from J, the junction contained 9 bases not matched to a gene. Germline CDR1 reads LNHNV; CDR2 reads YYDKDF (reference sequence). The CDR3 runs to 16 residues. CDR3 region: CATSKSRTGLNYGYTF. The CDR3 coding sequence is TGTGCCACCAGCAAATCCAGGACAGGGTTGAACTATGGCTACACCTTC. Using reference TRBV15 and TRBJ1-2 for the parts outside the CDR3, the full variable domain is DAMVIQNPRYQVTQFGKPVTLSCSQTLNHNVMYWYQQKSSQAPKLLFHYYDKDFNNEADTPDNFQSRRPNTSFCFLDIRSPGLGDTAMYLCATSKSRTGLNYGYTFGSGTRLTVV.

This sequence joins TRBV7-9 and TRBJ2-3; 7 bases align to TRBD2. The CDR3 sequence is 15 residues long. The germline V gene has CDR1 SEHNR and CDR2 FQNEAQ (reference sequence). V lost 2 bases, J lost 2 bases, and 4 bases stayed unmatched. In DNA, the CDR3 is TGTGCCAGCAGCTTAATTGCGGGAGACACAGATACGCAGTATTTT. Its protein is CASSLIAGDTDTQYF.

The chain combines TRBV10-2 with TRBJ2-3; 7 bases line up with TRBD1. Germline CDR1 and CDR2: WSHSY and SAAADI. Trimming removed 5 bases from V and 4 bases from J; junction bases left unmatched: 12. CDR3 length: 16 amino acids. CDR3 nucleotides: TGCGCCAGCAGTAACGGACAGGTCAGGAGAGCAGATACGCAGTATTTT. Protein: CASSNGQVRRADTQYF.

This clone appeared once. This chain links TRBV9 with TRBJ2-1; TRBD2 might be the D (5 bases). The germline CDR1 and CDR2 sequences are SGDLS and YYNGEE. The CDR3 has 17 residues. The germline V and J ends were trimmed by 3 bases and 0 bases, with 16 bases remaining between them. The CDR3 reads CASSDPLAESSYNEQFF. The DNA of the CDR3 is TGTGCCAGCAGCGATCCCCTAGCCGAAAGCTCCTACAATGAGCAGTTCTTC.

The genes are TRBV11-2 and TRBJ2-1; D may match TRBD1 or TRBD2 (6 bases each). The CDR3 covers 17 residues. Per germline, CDR1 SGHAT and CDR2 FQNNGV. Trimming cost V 4 bases and J 0 bases, with 16 bases left between them. This CDR3 reads CASSSRLGGSSYNEQFF. The DNA of the CDR3 is TGTGCCAGCAGCTCTCGATTAGGGGGGAGCTCCTACAATGAGCAGTTCTTC.

CDR3 loop: CAIQGESNQPQHF. The DNA for the CDR3 is TGTGCGATCCAGGGGGAGAGCAATCAGCCCCAGCATTTT. This chain connects TRBV27 to TRBJ1-5; 7 positions match TRBD1. Germline values: CDR1 MNHEY, CDR2 SMNVEV (reference sequence). This CDR3 comprises 13 residues.

The chain uses TRBV19 and TRBJ2-1; 7 bases line up with TRBD2. The length of the CDR3 is 15 residues. Per germline, CDR1 LNHDA and CDR2 SQIVND (reference sequence). With 4 bases clipped from V and 2 bases from J, the junction kept 5 bases outside the gene matches. The CDR3 coding sequence is TGTGCCAGTAGTAATGGCGGGAGTACCTACAATGAGCAGTTCTTC. Protein sequence: CASSNGGSTYNEQFF.

The chain links TRBV23-1 to TRBJ1-5; D call uncertain. TRBV23-1 is known as an ORF, though its function is uncertain. The CDR3 sequence is 17 residues long. Deletions cut 0 bases from V and 6 bases from J, with 18 bases between. CDR3 residues: CASSQSRSAGGAQPQHF. In nucleotides, the CDR3 is TGCGCCAGCAGTCAATCCCGGTCCGCCGGTGGCGCTCAGCCCCAGCATTTT.

The J gene is TRBJ2-3, the V gene TRBV9, with a possible D match to TRBD2 (6 bases). Germline loops: CDR1 SGDLS, CDR2 YYNGEE. The CDR3 has 15 residues. With 3 bases removed from V and 4 bases from J, the gap between germline ends came to 15 bases. The CDR3, as DNA: TGTGCCAGCAGCGGGCGGGGAGGAGAAGCAGATACGCAGTATTTT. Its translation: CASSGRGGEADTQYF. Looking up the rest from reference TRBV9 and TRBJ2-3 gives the full variable domain: DSGVTQTPKHLITATGQRVTLRCSPRSGDLSVYWYQQSLDQGLQFLIQYYNGEERAKGNILERFSAQQFPDLHSELNLSSLELGDSALYFCASSGRGGEADTQYFGPGTRLTVL.

This chain uses TRBV7-9 with TRBJ2-7, with 12 bases aligning to TRBD2. CDR3 length: 15 amino acids. Trimming took 6 bases from V and 1 from J; bases not matched to a gene: 4. CDR1 and CDR2 from the germline V gene are SEHNR and FQNEAQ (reference sequence). The CDR3 is CASSPGLAGSYEQYF. CDR3 DNA: TGTGCCAGCAGTCCCGGACTAGCGGGATCCTACGAGCAGTACTTC.

The sample holds a few counts of this clone. This chain joins TRBV28 and TRBJ1-2; the D is unclear. V lost 4 bases and J 5 bases, leaving 5 bases between the germline ends. The V gene's germline CDR1 is MDHEN and CDR2 SYDVKM. The CDR3 extends over 11 amino acids. DNA of the CDR3: TGTGCCAGCAGTTATCAATATGGCTACACCTTC. Translating gives CASSYQYGYTF.

The chain combines TRBV7-6 with TRBJ2-7, with a weak D call TRBD2 (6 bases). Looked up from germline, CDR1 is SGHVS and CDR2 is FNYEAQ. This CDR3 is built from 13 residues. V lost 4 bases, J lost 3 bases, and 10 bases lay in between. The CDR3: CASSSGSVYEQYF. CDR3 in DNA: TGTGCCAGCAGCTCCGGGAGTGTCTACGAGCAGTACTTC.

The chain combines TRBV7-2 with TRBJ2-2, with no clear D. V shed 7 bases and J shed 6 bases, with 18 bases lying between them. The germline gives CDR1 SGHTA, CDR2 FQGNSA. This CDR3 comprises 15 residues. The CDR3 sequence: CASTSGPRPAGELFF. CDR3 sequence (DNA): TGTGCCAGCACTTCCGGCCCTCGTCCTGCCGGGGAGCTGTTTTTT.

The rearrangement joins TRBV7-2 to TRBJ2-3; no firm D call. This CDR3 has 14 residues. With 3 bases removed from V and 6 bases from J, the gap between germline ends came to 13 bases. Germline V lookup: CDR1 SGHTA, CDR2 FQGNSA. The CDR3 region is CASSFTTSGDTQYF. Here the CDR3 DNA reads TGTGCCAGCAGCTTCACTACTTCTGGGGATACGCAGTATTTT.

J is TRBJ2-6 and V is TRBV9, with 11 bases aligning to TRBD2. J gave up 0 bases and V 3 bases, and 5 bases lay outside the gene matches. CDR1 and CDR2 from the germline V gene are SGDLS and YYNGEE. The CDR3 runs 18 residues. The CDR3 spells CASSDPTSGNSGANVLTF. As DNA, the CDR3 is TGTGCCAGCAGCGACCCGACTAGCGGGAACTCTGGGGCCAACGTCCTGACTTTC. Using reference TRBV9 and TRBJ2-6 for the parts outside the CDR3, the full variable domain is DSGVTQTPKHLITATGQRVTLRCSPRSGDLSVYWYQQSLDQGLQFLIQYYNGEERAKGNILERFSAQQFPDLHSELNLSSLELGDSALYFCASSDPTSGNSGANVLTFGAGSRLTVL.

The V call is TRBV7-3, the J call TRBJ2-2, with 7 nucleotides matching TRBD2. The junction had 14 bases not matched to a gene; V was cut back by 5 bases and J by 8 bases. Germline V CDR1 and CDR2: SGHTA, FQGTGA. CDR3 length equals 16 residues. CDR3 bases: TGTGCCAGCAGCCCGTGGGCCGCGGGAGTCGCTGGGGAGCTGTTTTTT. Encoded protein: CASSPWAAGVAGELFF.

A word on this clone: A much larger clone differs from this one at a single base, so this may be a read error. The genes are TRBV6-5 and TRBJ1-2; D gene ambiguous. CDR3 length: 11 residues. The V end was cut by 11 bases, the J end by 0 bases, with 7 bases between. Germline lookup yields CDR1 MNHEY and CDR2 SVGAGI. DNA for the CDR3: TGTGCCGCTGGAACTAACTATGGCTACACCTTC. Encoded protein: CAAGTNYGYTF.

The rearrangement links TRBV11-2 to TRBJ1-5; D gene uncertain. CDR3 length: 16 amino acids. The V gene's germline CDR1 is SGHAT and CDR2 FQNNGV. V lost 0 bases and J lost 3, with 12 bases in between. CDR3 nucleotides: TGTGCCAGCAGCTTAGATCTACAGCTTAACAATCAGCCCCAGCATTTT. Translation: CASSLDLQLNNQPQHF.